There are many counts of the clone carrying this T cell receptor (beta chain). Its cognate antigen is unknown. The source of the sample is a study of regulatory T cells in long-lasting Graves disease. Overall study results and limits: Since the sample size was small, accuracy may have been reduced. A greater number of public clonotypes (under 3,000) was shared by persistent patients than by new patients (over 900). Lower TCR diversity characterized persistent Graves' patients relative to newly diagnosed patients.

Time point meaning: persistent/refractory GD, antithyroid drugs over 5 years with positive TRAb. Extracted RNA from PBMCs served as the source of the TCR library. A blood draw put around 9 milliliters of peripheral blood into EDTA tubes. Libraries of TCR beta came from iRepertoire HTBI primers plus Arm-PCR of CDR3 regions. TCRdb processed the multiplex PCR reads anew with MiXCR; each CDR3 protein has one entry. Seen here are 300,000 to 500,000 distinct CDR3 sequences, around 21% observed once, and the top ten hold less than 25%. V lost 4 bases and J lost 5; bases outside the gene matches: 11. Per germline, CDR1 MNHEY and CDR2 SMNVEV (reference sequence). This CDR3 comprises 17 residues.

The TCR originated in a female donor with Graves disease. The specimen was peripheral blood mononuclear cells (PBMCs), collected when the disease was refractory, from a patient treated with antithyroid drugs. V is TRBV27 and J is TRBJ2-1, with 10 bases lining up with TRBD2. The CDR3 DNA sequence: TGTGCCAGCAGTTCCGATTATAGCGGGAGGCTTCACAATGAGCAGTTCTTC. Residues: CASSSDYSGRLHNEQFF.